This T cell receptor beta chain was recorded in a study of blood T cells in healthy people across ages. General study findings and limits: Possibly confounding the expanded clonotype changes was the fact that donor CMV status was unknown. TCR beta diversity tracked closely with naive T cell percentage.

A sample-barcoded 5' primer and a J-beta primer mix were used in a second PCR of roughly 7 to 12 cycles. Each cDNA molecule was tagged by a template-switch adaptor that had 12 random nucleotides. TCRdb re-called the 5' RACE reads through MiXCR, storing one row per CDR3 protein. The table lists about 1.6 million distinct CDR3 sequences, about 32% of them singletons, with roughly 10% in the top ten. On this clonotype: The antigen is unknown. A much larger clone lies one base from this, so it may be a read error. Since no conserved phenylalanine or tryptophan closes the CDR3, a read error is the likely cause.

Trimming left V 0 bases short and J 2 bases short, with 3 bases between. The CDR3 covers 13 residues. The chain combines TRBV12-3 or TRBV12-4 with TRBJ2-3; D is uncertain. Material for sequencing was blood. This receptor was obtained from a woman aged 30 to 39 in good health. CDR3 nucleotide sequence: TGTGCCAGCAGTTTAGCAAACACAGATACGCAGTATTCT. This codes for CASSLANTDTQYS.